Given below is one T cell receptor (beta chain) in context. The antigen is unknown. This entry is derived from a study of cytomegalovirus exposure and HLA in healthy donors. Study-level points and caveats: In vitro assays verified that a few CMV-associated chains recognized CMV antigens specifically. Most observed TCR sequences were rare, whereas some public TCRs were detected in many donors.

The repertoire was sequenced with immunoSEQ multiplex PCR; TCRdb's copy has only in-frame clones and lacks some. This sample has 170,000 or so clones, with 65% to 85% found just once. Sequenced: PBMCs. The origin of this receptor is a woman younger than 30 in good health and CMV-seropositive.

The CDR3 DNA reads TGTGCCAGCAGCCCTCAGCGGGGGGGCGGGGAGACCCAGTACTTC. Protein sequence: CASSPQRGGGETQYF. This sequence joins TRBV27 and TRBJ2-5; 10 bases agree with TRBD2. The J segment lost 5 bases and the V segment lost 6 bases, leaving 9 bases of the junction unmatched. This CDR3 has 15 residues. Per the germline V gene, CDR1 is MNHEY and CDR2 is SMNVEV (reference sequence).